Listed below are T cell receptor beta chains from one sample, sequenced in a study of technical replicates of blood from several donors. The repertoire was sequenced with immunoSEQ multiplex PCR; TCRdb's copy has only in-frame clones and lacks some. The repertoire holds over 85,000 clones, with around 96% as singletons. The specimen sequenced was T cells isolated from PBMCs. These receptor sequences come from a human donor in good health. The CDR3 runs from the conserved cysteine through the conserved F or W. Fields, in order: clone size, J gene, D gene, V gene, CDR3 DNA, CDR3 protein. The D gene is left open where the match is weak. Clone size is shown for a subset of rows, as once, few, many or a class of expanded clone.

abundance: once
j_gene: TRBJ2-2
d_gene: NA
v_gene: TRBV7-7
CDR3nt: TGTGCTAGCAGCGTACGTCAGGGGAACACCGGGGAGCTGTTTTTT
CDR3aa: CASSVRQGNTGELFF

abundance: NA
j_gene: TRBJ1-1
d_gene: NA
v_gene: TRBV9
CDR3nt: TGTGCCAGCAGCGTAGAGACAGATATGAACACTGAAGCTTTCTTT
CDR3aa: CASSVETDMNTEAFF

abundance: NA
j_gene: TRBJ2-1
d_gene: TRBD2
v_gene: TRBV9
CDR3nt: TGTGCCAGCAGCGTAGGGAGCGGGAGCTTTCTGTATGAGCAGTTCTTC
CDR3aa: CASSVGSGSFLYEQFF

abundance: NA
j_gene: TRBJ2-1
d_gene: TRBD1
v_gene: TRBV5-6
CDR3nt: TGTGCCAGCAGTACACCTACAGGGGTTCATTACAATGAGCAGTTCTTC
CDR3aa: CASSTPTGVHYNEQFF

abundance: NA
j_gene: TRBJ1-5
d_gene: NA
v_gene: TRBV15
CDR3nt: TGTGCCACCAGCAGACTGCAGGGTTACGGCAATCAGCCCCAGCATTTT
CDR3aa: CATSRLQGYGNQPQHF

abundance: NA
j_gene: TRBJ2-7
d_gene: TRBD2
v_gene: TRBV9
CDR3nt: TGTGCCAGCAGCGTAGGACTAGCGGGCTACGAGCAGTACTTC
CDR3aa: CASSVGLAGYEQYF

abundance: NA
j_gene: TRBJ2-1
d_gene: NA
v_gene: TRBV7-3
CDR3nt: TGTGCCAGCAGCTTATGGGGTAGCGGTACCTACAATGAGCAGTTCTTC
CDR3aa: CASSLWGSGTYNEQFF

abundance: NA
j_gene: TRBJ2-1
d_gene: TRBD2
v_gene: TRBV9
CDR3nt: TGTGCCAGCAGCCCGACCGGGACTAGCGGCAATGAGCAGTTCTTC
CDR3aa: CASSPTGTSGNEQFF

abundance: NA
j_gene: TRBJ1-3
d_gene: NA
v_gene: TRBV5-6
CDR3nt: TGTGCCAGCAGCTCGACAGATGGAAACACCATATATTTT
CDR3aa: CASSSTDGNTIYF

abundance: NA
j_gene: TRBJ2-7
d_gene: TRBD2
v_gene: TRBV6-1
CDR3nt: TGTGCCAGCAGTCAGGGACTAGCGCCTTACGAGCAGTACTTC
CDR3aa: CASSQGLAPYEQYF

abundance: NA
j_gene: TRBJ1-5
d_gene: TRBD1
v_gene: TRBV15
CDR3nt: TGTGCCACCAGCAGAGAATGGCGTTACGGGACAGGCAATCAGCCCCAGCATTTT
CDR3aa: CATSREWRYGTGNQPQHF

abundance: once
j_gene: TRBJ2-7
d_gene: NA
v_gene: TRBV9
CDR3nt: TGTGCCAGCAGCAGGTCTTCGGGGGGCGCTTTTTACGAGCAGTACTTC
CDR3aa: CASSRSSGGAFYEQYF

abundance: few
j_gene: TRBJ2-1
d_gene: NA
v_gene: TRBV19
CDR3nt: TGTGCCAGTACTCCCCTTTATGCGTTTGTGTTCAATGAGCAGTTCTTC
CDR3aa: CASTPLYAFVFNEQFF

abundance: NA
j_gene: TRBJ2-1
d_gene: TRBD2
v_gene: TRBV5-6
CDR3nt: TGTGCCAGCAGCTTACTAGCGGGAGTTTACAATGAGCAGTTCTTC
CDR3aa: CASSLLAGVYNEQFF

abundance: NA
j_gene: TRBJ1-1
d_gene: NA
v_gene: TRBV5-5
CDR3nt: TGTGCCAGCAGCAGTCAAGGGGTAAAAACTGAAGCTTTCTTT
CDR3aa: CASSSQGVKTEAFF

abundance: once
j_gene: TRBJ1-1
d_gene: NA
v_gene: TRBV4-1
CDR3nt: TGCGCCAGCAGCCAAGGTGCCACAGAAGCTTTCTTT
CDR3aa: CASSQGATEAFF

abundance: NA
j_gene: TRBJ1-2
d_gene: TRBD1
v_gene: TRBV28
CDR3nt: TGTGCCAGCAGGGGAAGACAGGGGTATGGCTACACCTTC
CDR3aa: CASRGRQGYGYTF

abundance: NA
j_gene: TRBJ2-3
d_gene: NA
v_gene: TRBV28
CDR3nt: TGTGCCAGCAGTTTGGCAGGGGCGACCACAGATACGCAGTATTTT
CDR3aa: CASSLAGATTDTQYF

abundance: NA
j_gene: TRBJ2-2
d_gene: NA
v_gene: TRBV30
CDR3nt: TGTGCCTGGAGGTCAGATCGTGACGGGGAGCTGTTTTTT
CDR3aa: CAWRSDRDGELFF

abundance: once
j_gene: TRBJ1-1
d_gene: TRBD1
v_gene: TRBV18
CDR3nt: TGTGCCAGCTCACAAGACAGGGACACTGAAGCTTTCTTT
CDR3aa: CASSQDRDTEAFF

abundance: NA
j_gene: TRBJ2-3
d_gene: NA
v_gene: TRBV4-1
CDR3nt: TGCGCCAGCAGCCAAGGTCCTTATAGCACAGATACGCAGTATTTT
CDR3aa: CASSQGPYSTDTQYF

abundance: once
j_gene: TRBJ1-5
d_gene: TRBD1
v_gene: TRBV19
CDR3nt: TGTGCCAGTAGGCCGGACAGGGATATTTTGCATCAGCCCCAGCATTTT
CDR3aa: CASRPDRDILHQPQHF

abundance: NA
j_gene: TRBJ2-3
d_gene: TRBD2
v_gene: TRBV5-1
CDR3nt: TGCGCCAGCAGCTTGGCAGCGGGAGGCGGCACAGATACGCAGTATTTT
CDR3aa: CASSLAAGGGTDTQYF

abundance: NA
j_gene: TRBJ2-7
d_gene: NA
v_gene: TRBV19
CDR3nt: TGTGCCAGTAGTATGGGATCTAGCGCCGAGCAGTACTTC
CDR3aa: CASSMGSSAEQYF

abundance: NA
j_gene: TRBJ2-2
d_gene: NA
v_gene: TRBV2
CDR3nt: TGTGCCACCATAAGCGGACCCACCGGGGAGCTGTTTTTT
CDR3aa: CATISGPTGELFF

abundance: NA
j_gene: TRBJ1-2
d_gene: NA
v_gene: TRBV4-3
CDR3nt: TGCGCCAGCAGCCAAGATTCCGGGGTTAGAAGTTATGGCTACACCTTC
CDR3aa: CASSQDSGVRSYGYTF

abundance: NA
j_gene: TRBJ1-3
d_gene: NA
v_gene: TRBV19
CDR3nt: TGTGCCAGCACTTCAGGGGCCTCTGGAAACACCATATATTTT
CDR3aa: CASTSGASGNTIYF

abundance: NA
j_gene: TRBJ2-7
d_gene: TRBD1
v_gene: TRBV27
CDR3nt: TGTGCCAGCAGTTGGGTGGTGGGACAGGGTTTCGAGCAGTACTTC
CDR3aa: CASSWVVGQGFEQYF

abundance: NA
j_gene: TRBJ2-2
d_gene: NA
v_gene: TRBV28
CDR3nt: TGTGCCAGCAGCTACACCGGGGAGCTGTTTTTT
CDR3aa: CASSYTGELFF

abundance: NA
j_gene: TRBJ1-1
d_gene: NA
v_gene: TRBV29-1
CDR3nt: TGCAGCCCAGTGGACTTGAACACTGAAGCTTTCTTT
CDR3aa: CSPVDLNTEAFF

abundance: NA
j_gene: TRBJ2-3
d_gene: NA
v_gene: TRBV19
CDR3nt: TGTGCCACAACCCCTCGACTAGGCACAGATACGCAGTATTTT
CDR3aa: CATTPRLGTDTQYF

abundance: NA
j_gene: TRBJ2-3
d_gene: TRBD2
v_gene: TRBV27
CDR3nt: TGTGCCAGCAGCCTAGCGGGACGGGCGGATACGCAGTATTTT
CDR3aa: CASSLAGRADTQYF

abundance: NA
j_gene: TRBJ2-1
d_gene: TRBD1
v_gene: TRBV6-4
CDR3nt: TGTGCCAGCAGTGACTTAGGGGGCTTTATTAATGAGCAGTTCTTC
CDR3aa: CASSDLGGFINEQFF

abundance: NA
j_gene: TRBJ1-6
d_gene: NA
v_gene: TRBV5-4
CDR3nt: TGTGCCAGCAGCCAAGGGAGATATTCACCCCTCCACTTT
CDR3aa: CASSQGRYSPLHF

abundance: NA
j_gene: TRBJ2-2
d_gene: TRBD1
v_gene: TRBV29-1
CDR3nt: TGCAGCGTTGAGACCGGGACAGGGGGTCACGGGGAGCTGTTTTTT
CDR3aa: CSVETGTGGHGELFF

abundance: NA
j_gene: TRBJ2-6
d_gene: TRBD2
v_gene: TRBV18
CDR3nt: TGTGCCAGCTCATCCGGGACTAGCGGAGATTCCTCTGGGGCCAACGTCCTGACTTTC
CDR3aa: CASSSGTSGDSSGANVLTF

abundance: NA
j_gene: TRBJ2-1
d_gene: NA
v_gene: TRBV9
CDR3nt: TGTGCCAGCAGCCAGGAGGGGGCTAGCTCCTACAATGAGCAGTTCTTC
CDR3aa: CASSQEGASSYNEQFF

abundance: NA
j_gene: TRBJ2-1
d_gene: NA
v_gene: TRBV5-6
CDR3nt: TGTGCCAGCAGCTTGGTAGGAGAATACAATGAGCAGTTCTTC
CDR3aa: CASSLVGEYNEQFF

abundance: NA
j_gene: TRBJ2-2
d_gene: NA
v_gene: TRBV27
CDR3nt: TGTGCCAGCAGTTTTCGGGAGAGCACCGGGGAGCTGTTTTTT
CDR3aa: CASSFRESTGELFF

abundance: NA
j_gene: TRBJ1-1
d_gene: NA
v_gene: TRBV4-1
CDR3nt: TGCGCCAGCAGCCATCATTTTGGGCCAGTTGAAGCTTTCTTT
CDR3aa: CASSHHFGPVEAFF

abundance: NA
j_gene: TRBJ2-1
d_gene: NA
v_gene: TRBV4-2
CDR3nt: TGTGCCAGCAGCCAAAGTAGCTTGAATGAGCAGTTCTTC
CDR3aa: CASSQSSLNEQFF

abundance: NA
j_gene: TRBJ1-2
d_gene: NA
v_gene: TRBV14
CDR3nt: TGTGCCAGCAGCCATGGTCAGGGGTTATTCTATGGCTACACCTTC
CDR3aa: CASSHGQGLFYGYTF

abundance: NA
j_gene: TRBJ2-3
d_gene: TRBD1
v_gene: TRBV5-1
CDR3nt: TGCGCCAGCAGCTACGGGACAGGTAGCACAGATACGCAGTATTTT
CDR3aa: CASSYGTGSTDTQYF

abundance: NA
j_gene: TRBJ2-1
d_gene: TRBD1
v_gene: TRBV5-1
CDR3nt: TGCGCCAGCAGCTCGAGACAGGGTGGCAACAATGAGCAGTTCTTC
CDR3aa: CASSSRQGGNNEQFF

abundance: NA
j_gene: TRBJ1-4
d_gene: NA
v_gene: TRBV11-2
CDR3nt: TGTGCCAGCAGCTTGGGACTCTCTCAACTTGGTGAAAAACTGTTTTTT
CDR3aa: CASSLGLSQLGEKLFF

abundance: NA
j_gene: TRBJ2-5
d_gene: TRBD2
v_gene: TRBV7-3
CDR3nt: TGTGCCAGCAGCCCGGGACTAGCGGGAAGAGAGACCCAGTACTTC
CDR3aa: CASSPGLAGRETQYF